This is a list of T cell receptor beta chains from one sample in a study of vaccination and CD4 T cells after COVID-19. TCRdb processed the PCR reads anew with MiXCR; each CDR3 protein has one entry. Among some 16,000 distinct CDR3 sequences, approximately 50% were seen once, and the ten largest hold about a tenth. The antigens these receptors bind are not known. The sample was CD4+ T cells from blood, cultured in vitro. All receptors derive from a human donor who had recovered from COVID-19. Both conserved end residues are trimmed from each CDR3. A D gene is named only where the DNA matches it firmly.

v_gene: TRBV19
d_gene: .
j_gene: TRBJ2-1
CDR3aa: ASSASTSYNEQF

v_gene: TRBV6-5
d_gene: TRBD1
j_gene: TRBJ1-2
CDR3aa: ASSYNPTGGDGYT

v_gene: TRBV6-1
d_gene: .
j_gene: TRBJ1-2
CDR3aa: ASGQEGLGGYT

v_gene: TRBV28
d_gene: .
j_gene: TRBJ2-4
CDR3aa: ASMRDRSAKNIQY

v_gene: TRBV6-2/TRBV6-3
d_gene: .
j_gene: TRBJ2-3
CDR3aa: ASSPEGPDTQY

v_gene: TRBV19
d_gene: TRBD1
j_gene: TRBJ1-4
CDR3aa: ASSNTGTVEKLF

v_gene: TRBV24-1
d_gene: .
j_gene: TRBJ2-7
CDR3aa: ATSDLGDGEYEQY

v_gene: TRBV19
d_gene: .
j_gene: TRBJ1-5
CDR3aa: ASSSRHSNQPQH

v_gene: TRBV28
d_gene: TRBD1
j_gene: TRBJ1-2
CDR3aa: ASSSQGWYGYT

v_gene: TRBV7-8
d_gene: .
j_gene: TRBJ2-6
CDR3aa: ASRTFFGSGANVLT

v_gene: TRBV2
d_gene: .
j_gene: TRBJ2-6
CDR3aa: ASSETGANVLT

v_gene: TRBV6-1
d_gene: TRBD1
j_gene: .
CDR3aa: ASSESNRGYEQY

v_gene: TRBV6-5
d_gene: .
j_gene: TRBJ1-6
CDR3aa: ASSYSPTAGYNSPLH

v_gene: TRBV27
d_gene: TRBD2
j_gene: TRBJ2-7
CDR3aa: ASRIVRGASGRASYEQY

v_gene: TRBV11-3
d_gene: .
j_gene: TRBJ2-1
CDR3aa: ASSYAVMNEQF

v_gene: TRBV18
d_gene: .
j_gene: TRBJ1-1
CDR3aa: ASSSRDYTEAF

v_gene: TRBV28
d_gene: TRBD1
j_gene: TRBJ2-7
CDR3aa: ASSSPGQPYEQY

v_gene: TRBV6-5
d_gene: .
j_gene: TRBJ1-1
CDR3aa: ASSYSGGTEAF

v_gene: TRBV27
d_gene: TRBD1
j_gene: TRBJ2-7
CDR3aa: ASSKNRGPYEQY

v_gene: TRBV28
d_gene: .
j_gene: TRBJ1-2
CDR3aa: ASTLGVRYGYT

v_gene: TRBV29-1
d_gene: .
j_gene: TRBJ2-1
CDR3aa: SGTASGVNEQF

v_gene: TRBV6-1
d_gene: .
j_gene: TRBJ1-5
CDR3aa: ASSTLRGRSNQPQH

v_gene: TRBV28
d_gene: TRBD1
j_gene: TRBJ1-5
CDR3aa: ASSLGDRGHQPQH